These T cell receptor beta chains were read from a single sample in a study of CD8 T cells in ankylosing spondylitis. TCRdb redid the calling of the 5' RACE reads with MiXCR, one entry per CDR3 protein. The sample consists of 200,000 to 300,000 distinct CDR3 sequences, 30% to 40% of them appearing once. Sequencing was done on a sample of blood, either unsorted or a sorted T cell fraction (not recorded which). These receptors originate from a male donor with ankylosing spondylitis or in good health (not recorded which). CDR3s include the opening cysteine and the closing phenylalanine or tryptophan. A D gene is named only where the DNA matches it firmly. Clone size, where shown, is once, few, many, or a class for clones that have expanded.

clone_size	v_call	d_call	j_call	cdr3_aa	cdr3_nt
few	TRBV12-3/TRBV12-4	TRBD1	TRBJ2-3	CASSLTRTGGIDTQYF	TGTGCCAGCAGTTTAACCCGGACAGGGGGCATAGATACGCAGTATTTT
-	TRBV10-1	TRBD2	TRBJ2-3	CASSDLAGGTTDTQYF	TGCGCCAGCAGTGATCTCGCGGGGGGGACAACAGATACGCAGTATTTT
-	TRBV20-1	TRBD1	TRBJ2-2	CSASADRSEVPNTGELFF	TGCAGTGCTAGCGCGGACAGGTCCGAGGTACCCAACACCGGGGAGCTGTTTTTT
-	TRBV6-5	TRBD2	TRBJ2-7	CASSYGSGDEQYF	TGTGCCAGCAGTTATGGGAGCGGGGACGAGCAGTACTTC
few	TRBV10-3	-	TRBJ1-1	CAIQDRGQGKAFF	TGTGCGATCCAGGACCGGGGCCAGGGGAAAGCTTTCTTT
few	TRBV10-3	TRBD2	TRBJ2-3	CAISEPTSGGATDTQYF	TGTGCCATCAGTGAGCCTACTAGCGGGGGGGCGACAGATACGCAGTATTTT
-	TRBV12-3/TRBV12-4	-	TRBJ1-4	CASSLKGGNEKLFF	TGTGCCAGCAGTTTGAAGGGTGGGAATGAAAAACTGTTTTTT
-	TRBV28	-	TRBJ2-1	CASSSPGHEQFF	TGTGCCAGCAGTTCGCCGGGACATGAGCAGTTCTTC
-	TRBV5-4	-	TRBJ2-1	CASSEPGTRINEQFF	TGTGCCAGCAGCGAACCGGGGACACGAATCAATGAGCAGTTCTTC
-	TRBV12-3/TRBV12-4	TRBD1	TRBJ1-1	CASTIRRGTGGTFF	TGTGCCAGCACTATCCGCCGGGGGACAGGGGGCACTTTCTTT
few	TRBV7-9	TRBD1	TRBJ2-3	CASSLDRVGTDTQYF	TGTGCCAGCAGCCTAGACAGGGTCGGCACAGATACGCAGTATTTT
few	TRBV20-1	TRBD1	TRBJ1-5	CSARTQGEGWYQPQHF	TGCAGTGCTAGGACCCAGGGGGAAGGTTGGTATCAGCCCCAGCATTTT
-	TRBV7-2	-	TRBJ1-3	CASSLEPLGSSGNTIYF	TGTGCCAGCAGCTTAGAGCCTTTGGGGAGCTCTGGAAACACCATATATTTT
-	TRBV6-1	-	TRBJ2-3	CASRGVGSTDTQYF	TGTGCCAGCAGGGGCGTGGGGAGCACAGATACGCAGTATTTT
-	TRBV29-1	-	TRBJ2-5	CSVVSPETQYF	TGCAGCGTTGTGTCGCCGGAGACCCAGTACTTC
few	TRBV20-1	TRBD1	TRBJ2-7	CSAKRTGGYEQYF	TGCAGTGCTAAAAGGACAGGGGGTTACGAGCAGTACTTC
-	TRBV12-3/TRBV12-4	TRBD1	TRBJ1-5	CASSYRTGDYSNQPQHF	TGTGCCAGCAGTTACAGGACAGGGGACTATAGCAATCAGCCCCAGCATTTT
-	TRBV29-1	TRBD2	TRBJ2-1	CSVEDRLGAGGYNEQFF	TGCAGCGTTGAAGATCGGTTGGGAGCGGGGGGGTACAATGAGCAGTTCTTC
few	TRBV24-1	TRBD1	TRBJ2-3	CATSDSTGGAKTDTQYF	TGTGCCACCAGTGATTCGACAGGGGGCGCGAAAACAGATACGCAGTATTTT
-	TRBV12-3/TRBV12-4	TRBD1	TRBJ1-2	CASSLDRGDGYTF	TGTGCCAGCAGTTTGGACAGGGGGGACGGCTACACCTTC
-	TRBV20-1	TRBD2	TRBJ2-5	CSARDQISGGYQETQYF	TGCAGTGCTAGAGATCAAATTAGCGGGGGTTACCAAGAGACCCAGTACTTC
-	TRBV20-1	TRBD2	TRBJ2-1	CSAITSGDYNEQFF	TGCAGTGCTATCACTAGCGGGGACTACAATGAGCAGTTCTTC
-	TRBV7-9	TRBD1	TRBJ1-6	CASSSGTANSPLHF	TGTGCCAGCAGCTCCGGGACAGCTAATTCACCCCTCCACTTT
few	TRBV10-3	-	TRBJ2-5	CAIRGQKETQYF	TGTGCCATACGGGGCCAGAAAGAGACCCAGTACTTC
-	TRBV12-3/TRBV12-4	TRBD2	TRBJ2-7	CASSLATSGGTYEQYF	TGTGCCAGCAGTTTAGCTACTAGCGGGGGAACCTACGAGCAGTACTTC
-	TRBV29-1	TRBD1	TRBJ1-2	CSVSRDRGGGYTF	TGCAGCGTTTCTAGGGACAGGGGCGGCGGCTACACCTTC
-	TRBV5-7	-	TRBJ2-7	CASGPELGCYGSYEQYF	TGTGCCAGCGGCCCGGAGCTCGGATGCTACGGCTCCTACGAGCAGTACTTC
-	TRBV20-1	TRBD1	TRBJ1-1	CSARGGQGGTEAFF	TGCAGTGCTAGAGGGGGACAGGGAGGCACTGAAGCTTTCTTT
few	TRBV20-1	-	TRBJ2-3	CSALWVATDTQYF	TGCAGTGCCCTCTGGGTCGCCACAGATACGCAGTATTTT
few	TRBV5-8	TRBD1	TRBJ2-2	CASSFFGTGGTGELFF	TGTGCCAGCAGCTTCTTCGGGACAGGGGGAACCGGGGAGCTGTTTTTT
few	TRBV5-6	-	TRBJ2-1	CASSLGGQSLRNEQFF	TGTGCCAGCAGCTTGGGGGGGCAGTCATTAAGAAATGAGCAGTTCTTC
-	TRBV10-1	-	TRBJ2-7	CASSESGRFGHQYF	TGCGCCAGCAGTGAGTCCGGCCGATTTGGTCATCAGTACTTC
-	TRBV7-9	TRBD1	TRBJ1-1	CASSTRDRVTEAFF	TGTGCCAGCAGCACCCGGGACAGGGTAACCGAAGCTTTCTTT
few	TRBV2	-	TRBJ2-1	CASKVASYNEQFF	TGTGCCAGCAAAGTAGCCTCCTACAATGAGCAGTTCTTC
few	TRBV5-1	-	TRBJ1-6	CASSLVLRGFGSPLHF	TGCGCCAGCAGCTTGGTACTCAGAGGGTTCGGTTCACCCCTCCACTTT
-	TRBV7-9	-	TRBJ1-4	CASSPWRAGEKLFF	TGTGCCAGCAGCCCCTGGAGGGCGGGGGAAAAACTGTTTTTT
-	TRBV20-1	-	TRBJ2-2	CSPYGQPGGELFF	TGCAGCCCGTACGGACAGCCTGGGGGGGAGCTGTTTTTT
few	TRBV15	TRBD1	TRBJ2-1	CATSSGTGWSEQFF	TGTGCCACCAGCAGTGGGACAGGGTGGAGTGAGCAGTTCTTC
-	TRBV29-1	-	TRBJ2-3	CSVEGDSTDTHYF	TGCAGCGTTGAAGGGGATAGCACAGATACGCATTATTTT
-	TRBV5-5	-	TRBJ2-2	CASSFSGTLANTGELFF	TGTGCCAGCAGCTTCTCCGGGACACTCGCGAACACCGGGGAGCTGTTTTTT